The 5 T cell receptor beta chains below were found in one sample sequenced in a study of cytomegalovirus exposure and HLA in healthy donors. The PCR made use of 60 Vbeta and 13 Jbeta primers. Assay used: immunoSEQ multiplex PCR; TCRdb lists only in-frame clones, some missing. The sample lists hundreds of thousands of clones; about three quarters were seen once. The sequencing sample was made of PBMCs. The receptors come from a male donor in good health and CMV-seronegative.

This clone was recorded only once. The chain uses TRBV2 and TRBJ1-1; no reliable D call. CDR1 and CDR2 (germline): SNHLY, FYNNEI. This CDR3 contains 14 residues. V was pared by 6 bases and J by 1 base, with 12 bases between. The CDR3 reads CASRSNTENTEAFF. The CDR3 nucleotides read TGTGCCAGCAGGTCAAATACAGAGAACACTGAAGCTTTCTTT.

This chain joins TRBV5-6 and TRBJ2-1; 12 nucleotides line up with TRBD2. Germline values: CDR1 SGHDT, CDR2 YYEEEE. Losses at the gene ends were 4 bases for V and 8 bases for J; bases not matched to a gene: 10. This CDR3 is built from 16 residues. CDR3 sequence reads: CASSGVPGTSGHEQFF. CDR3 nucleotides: TGTGCCAGCAGCGGGGTTCCCGGGACTAGCGGGCATGAGCAGTTCTTC.

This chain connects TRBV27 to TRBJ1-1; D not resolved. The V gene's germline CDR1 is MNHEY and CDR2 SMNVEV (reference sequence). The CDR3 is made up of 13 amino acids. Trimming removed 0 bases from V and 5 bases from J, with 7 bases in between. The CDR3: CASSLSGVTEAFF. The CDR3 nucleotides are TGTGCCAGCAGTTTATCCGGTGTAACTGAAGCTTTCTTT.

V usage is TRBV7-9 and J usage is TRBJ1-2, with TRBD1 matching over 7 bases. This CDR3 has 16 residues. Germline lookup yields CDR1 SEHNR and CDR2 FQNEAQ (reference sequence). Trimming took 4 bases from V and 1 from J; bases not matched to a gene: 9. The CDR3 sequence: CASSSLRQGINYGYTF. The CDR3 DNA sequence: TGTGCCAGCAGCTCCCTTAGACAGGGTATTAACTATGGCTACACCTTC. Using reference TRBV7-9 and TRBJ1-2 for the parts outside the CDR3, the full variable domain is DTGVSQNPRHKITKRGQNVTFRCDPISEHNRLYWYRQTLGQGPEFLTYFQNEAQLEKSRLLSDRFSAERPKGSFSTLEIQRTEQGDSAMYLCASSSLRQGINYGYTFGSGTRLTVV.

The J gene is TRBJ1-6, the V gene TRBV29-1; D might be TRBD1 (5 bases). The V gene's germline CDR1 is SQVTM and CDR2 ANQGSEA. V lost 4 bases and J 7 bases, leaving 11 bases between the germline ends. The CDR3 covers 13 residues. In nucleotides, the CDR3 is TGCAGCGTTGGTGACAGCTACAATTCACCCCTCCACTTT. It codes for CSVGDSYNSPLHF.